This entry concerns a single T cell receptor (beta chain). Participant-reported clinical history was the basis for cohort assignment. Germline loops: CDR1 SGHRS, CDR2 YFSETQ. After removal of 2 bases from V and 6 bases from J, the junction contained 12 bases not matched to a gene. The CDR3 has 16 residues. The sample originates from a study of blood T cell repertoires in COVID-19. Generated by immunoSEQ multiplex PCR, the TCRdb table keeps only in-frame clones and is missing some. The sample consists of 300,000 to 350,000 clones, around 90% of them appearing once. The chain links TRBV5-1 to TRBJ1-2; 8 nucleotides align to TRBD1. Sequencing used PBMCs or T cells enriched from blood (not recorded which). This clonotype originated in a woman between 18 and 29 years old with acute COVID-19. DNA of the CDR3: TGCGCCAGCAGCTTAGGGGACAGGCTCGGTATGGATGGCTACACCTTC. It encodes CASSLGDRLGMDGYTF.